The following is a T cell receptor beta chain sequence with its context. The antigen it recognizes is unknown. Nothing much larger sits one base from this clone, and base qualities are not available. The CDR3 runs 15 amino acids, cysteine and phenylalanine included. Only the CDR3 portion is preserved as DNA: 45 bases, with reading frame beginning at the first base. Via the germline V gene, CDR1 is MGHRA and CDR2 YSYEKL. The data stem from a study of cytomegalovirus exposure and HLA in healthy donors (dated by TCRdb to 2017 to 2019). Context from the whole study: An earlier analysis of some 600 of the donors reported 276 Gb of sequence data and around 120 million unique TCR beta sequences obtained from 150 million to 200 million T cells. Roughly 300 gigabases of sequencing data and approximately 80 million unique TCR sequences were included in an early release covering several hundred HLA-typed donors. The genetic ancestry cluster associated with self-reported Caucasian donors included 81% of the approximately 410 genotyped donors. The study was designed to test whether signatures of past pathogen exposure could be identified by cataloging public T cell receptors. The study profiled the T cell repertoires of about 640 subjects by immunosequencing and related them to cytomegalovirus serostatus. In addition to the first cohort of 666 subjects, a separate validation cohort of 120 different subjects was used. The study combined high-throughput TCR immunosequencing, statistical association of individual TCRs with disease status, and machine learning to predict cytomegalovirus infection status. A later analysis re-analyzed previously published TCR beta repertoires from 550 to 700 donors and added high-resolution HLA genotyping to study TCR occurrence patterns. In the later analysis, no new phenotypic data were used to find candidate immune exposures; instead, reliance was placed on TCR beta sequences and their occurrence across donors. To decide whether each TCR beta V gene segment behaved as functional or pseudogenic, an earlier analysis of some 570 of the donors relied on high-throughput TCR beta sequencing. Alongside the repertoire data, information on donor age, sex, ethnicity and CMV serostatus was compiled. Genome-wide SNP genotypes for about three fifths of the 666 donors were used in a later genetic analysis, which treated that subset as a discovery cohort. Every discovery cohort repertoire had been produced on one sequencing platform. HLA typing included class I and class II loci at four-digit resolution. Typing coverage differed by locus: A, B, C, DRB1 and DQB1 were typed in roughly 620-640 donors, DQA1 in about 560, DPA1 in approximately 600, and DPB1 in around 490. Roughly five DR-DQ haplotypes were treated as single units for association and clustering because of strong linkage in the cohort. Among under 450 genotyped donors of the cohort, an average of about 240,000 unique TCR beta nucleotide sequences were sequenced per donor, approximately 20% of them non-productive.

Receptor amplification or capture employed the immunoSEQ multiplex PCR assay. For the multiplex PCR, a mixture combining 60 forward primers for TCR Vbeta segments and 13 reverse primers for TCR Jbeta segments was used. The CDR3 region of rearranged TCR beta genes was amplified from genomic DNA with a multiplex PCR assay. The Illumina HiSeq System was used to sequence the amplified TCR beta libraries as 87-base-pair reads. The authors' analysis ran thus. A later analysis tallied 75 million to 95 million unique TCR beta chains across the 700 or so repertoires, and about 10 million of those chains were shared by two or more donors. Raw reads were error-corrected and collapsed into unique sequences by a nearest-neighbor algorithm in which closely related sequences were merged to remove PCR and sequencing errors. Alignment of CDR3 sequences to IMGT reference sequences was used to assign V, D and J gene segments. For a sequence to be retained, at least a six-nucleotide match to both a V gene segment and a J gene segment was required. A rearrangement counted as productive if the CDR3 had no stop codons and remained in frame with V and J, and every other rearrangement counted as non-productive. CDR3 was defined according to IMGT convention as the region running from the second conserved V-encoded cysteine to the conserved J-encoded phenylalanine. The earlier analysis of about 620 of the donors excluded sequences that lacked an unambiguous match to a single V gene segment. In an earlier analysis of 450 to 750 of the donors, a V segment was called functional when productive rearrangements were above 56.7%, and segregating when the standard deviation between donors exceeded 5%. A statistical classification framework was built for diagnosing cytomegalovirus status from the catalog of TCR beta chain sequences. In a later analysis, TCR nucleotide sequences were compared against IMGT/GENE-DB human TR gene sequences so that V and J genes could be assigned. A later analysis assigned CDR3 sequences and most-parsimonious VDJ recombination scenarios with the TCRdist pipeline. In a later analysis, each TCR beta chain was defined by its CDR3 amino acid sequence together with its V-gene family, and reads lacking a unique V-gene family were excluded. In a later analysis, fewer than 650 highly shared, low-generation-probability nucleotide sequences were removed to address suspected cross-contamination and a sequencing artifact. In a later analysis, a clonal expansion index was calculated for each public chain from normalized within-repertoire ranks of inferred template counts. Generation probabilities in a later analysis came from a VDJ recombination model fitted to out-of-frame rearrangements, and those results were checked against IGoR. In a later analysis, TCR-TCR, TCR-HLA and TCR-CMV co-occurrence was scored with hypergeometric tests, and a repertoire-size bias correction was applied to TCR pairs. To estimate false discovery rates, a later analysis permuted the HLA or CMV assignments 20 times. In a later analysis, co-occurring TCRs were grouped with DBSCAN, and TCRdist sequence similarity was added when clustering was performed within HLA-allele-positive subsets. Repertoires with fewer than 30,000 or more than 120,000 public chains were left out of co-occurrence clustering, as were about 5 repertoires with anomalous nucleotide sharing. Sourced from immuneACCESS, this table was stored by TCRdb with only in-frame sequences that have V and J called. A share of the clones is absent; for the studies checked, an unresolved V gene accounts for under half, and the remainder has no known explanation. V, J and clone size reflect that table, while D and trimming were determined from the DNA. For this sample there are about 140,000 clones; approximately 80% appear just once. The ten largest account for under 4.5% of the sample.

The cohort was made up of several hundred healthy bone marrow donors. At the time of sampling, every cohort member was nominally healthy, though immune exposures that went unrecorded were likely present. The donor tested CMV seronegative, placing the donor among the approximately 360 seronegative members of the cohort. Every donor gave a peripheral blood sample, and the peripheral blood mononuclear cells from that sample were used for TCR beta sequencing. Genomic DNA extraction from the blood cell samples was performed with the Qiagen DNeasy Blood Extraction Kit. Points the paper makes about the study in general: A later genetic analysis reported fewer N-insertions in productive TCRs among donors in an Asian-associated ancestry cluster than the approximately 700-donor mean. The classifier was reported to diagnose cytomegalovirus status with high specificity and sensitivity in both the original and validation cohorts. A later analysis found that most CMV-associated TCR beta chains appeared HLA-restricted, with HLA associations seemingly driven largely by CMV exposure. V-gene and J-gene trimming of TCR beta chains was associated with a missense DCLRE1C variant in a later genetic analysis, and the association was replicated in an independent cohort. It was suggested by the authors that the approach could potentially be generalized to other disease states and immunological phenotypes. Specific HLA alleles were associated with some 15,000 TCR beta sequences at a false discovery rate of 0.05 in a later analysis. Immune exposure information for the cohort was limited to CMV serostatus. In the study, some 160 TCR beta chains were listed as associated with cytomegalovirus. When HLA alleles, especially DR and DQ, strongly co-occurred, attributing TCR associations to individual alleles was difficult. Some IMGT-functional V segments, including TRBV6-2 and TRBV6-3, could not be told apart with the 87-base-pair reads, so those segments were excluded. Some 16 rarely observed V segments, including chromosome 9 orphons, were excluded from the earlier analysis of a few hundred of the donors because counts were too low. This cohort had only TCR beta chains sequenced, and the lack of alpha or paired-chain data limited which features could be detected. In a later analysis, several top co-occurrence clusters were reported to appear linked to parvovirus B19, influenza, CMV and Epstein-Barr virus. According to a later analysis, TCR association rates differed among HLA loci, with DRB1 alleles showing the most associated TCRs and HLA-C alleles showing the fewest. HLA typing was unavailable for some donors at each locus, so association tests used only the typed subset. Correlated functional status among segregating V segments might be attributable to linkage disequilibrium, but an unknown experimental factor could not be ruled out. In an earlier analysis of about 600 of the donors, most TCR beta V segments appeared in productive rearrangements about 90% or about 30% of the time, broadly matching IMGT annotations. In vitro tests confirmed that a few of the cytomegalovirus-associated TCR beta chains recognize cytomegalovirus antigens. A further reported finding was that TCR beta sequences accurately predicted the HLA-A and HLA-B alleles for most subjects in the first cohort. Roughly uniform sequencing depth across donors was assumed in presence/absence analyses, although this assumption may not hold. While some public TCRs were present in many individuals, most TCR sequences turned up only very rarely across donors. A cluster of highly shared sequence variants was judged likely to represent a technical artifact of the sequencing pipeline. In a later analysis, HLA-associated TCR beta chains were found to be more clonally expanded and to have lower generation probabilities than equally common non-associated chains.

The rearrangement combines TRBV4-1 with TRBJ2-5; the D gene remains uncertain. The DNA end favors TRBJ2-7, so the J call may be wrong. The sequenced sample was PBMCs. This clonotype was sampled from a man aged 18 to 29 in good health and CMV-seronegative. The sequence in DNA is TGCGCCAGCAGCCAAGACCCACGAGGCTCCTACGAGCAGTACTTC. Its product reads: CASSQDPRGSYEQYF.